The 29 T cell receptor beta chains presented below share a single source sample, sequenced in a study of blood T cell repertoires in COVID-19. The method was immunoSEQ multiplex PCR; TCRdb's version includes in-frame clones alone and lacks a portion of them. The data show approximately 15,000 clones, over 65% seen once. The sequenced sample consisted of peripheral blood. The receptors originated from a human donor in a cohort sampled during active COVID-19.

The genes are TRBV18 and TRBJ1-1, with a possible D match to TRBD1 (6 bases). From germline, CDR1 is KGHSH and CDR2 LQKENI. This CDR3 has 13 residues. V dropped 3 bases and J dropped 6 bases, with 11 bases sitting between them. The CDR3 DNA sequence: TGTGCCAGCTCACCCGGCCCAGGGGCTGAAGCTTTCTTT. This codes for CASSPGPGAEAFF.

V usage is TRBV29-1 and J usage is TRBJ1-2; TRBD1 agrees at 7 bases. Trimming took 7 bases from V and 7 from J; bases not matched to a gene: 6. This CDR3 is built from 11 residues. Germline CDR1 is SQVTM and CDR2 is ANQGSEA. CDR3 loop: CSARQGSGYTF. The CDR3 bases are TGCAGCGCCAGACAGGGCTCTGGCTACACCTTC.

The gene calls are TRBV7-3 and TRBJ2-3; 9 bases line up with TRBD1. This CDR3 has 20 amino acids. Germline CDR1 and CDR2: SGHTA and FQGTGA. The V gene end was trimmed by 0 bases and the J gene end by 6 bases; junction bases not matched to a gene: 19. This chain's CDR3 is CASSLTVNGTGGVKWDTQYF. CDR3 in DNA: TGTGCCAGCAGCTTAACCGTAAACGGCACAGGGGGCGTCAAATGGGATACGCAGTATTTT.

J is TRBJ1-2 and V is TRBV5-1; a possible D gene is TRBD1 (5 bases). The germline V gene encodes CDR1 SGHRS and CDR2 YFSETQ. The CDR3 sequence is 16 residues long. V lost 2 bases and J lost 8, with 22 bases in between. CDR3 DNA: TGCGCCAGCAGCTTAAAACAGACAGTGGGGTGGAGCGGCTACACCTTC. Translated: CASSLKQTVGWSGYTF.

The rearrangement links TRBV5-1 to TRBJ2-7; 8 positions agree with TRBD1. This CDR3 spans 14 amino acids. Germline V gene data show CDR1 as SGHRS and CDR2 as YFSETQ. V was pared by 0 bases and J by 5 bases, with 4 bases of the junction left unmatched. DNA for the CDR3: TGCGCCAGCAGCTTGGGGGGGACAGGCCACGAGCAGTACTTC. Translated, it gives CASSLGGTGHEQYF.

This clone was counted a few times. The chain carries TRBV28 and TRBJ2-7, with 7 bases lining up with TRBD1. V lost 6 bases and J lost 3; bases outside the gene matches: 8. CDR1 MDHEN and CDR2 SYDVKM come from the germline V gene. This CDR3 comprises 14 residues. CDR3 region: CASSTPGQDYEQYF. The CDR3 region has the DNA TGTGCCAGCAGCACCCCCGGACAGGACTACGAGCAGTACTTC.

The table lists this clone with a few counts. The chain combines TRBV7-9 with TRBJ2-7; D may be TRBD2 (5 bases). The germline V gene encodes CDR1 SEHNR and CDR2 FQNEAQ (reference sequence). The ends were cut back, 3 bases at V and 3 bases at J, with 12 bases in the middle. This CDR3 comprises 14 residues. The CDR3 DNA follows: TGTGCCAGCAGCTTCCCGGGATCCCTCTACGAGCAGTACTTC. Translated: CASSFPGSLYEQYF.

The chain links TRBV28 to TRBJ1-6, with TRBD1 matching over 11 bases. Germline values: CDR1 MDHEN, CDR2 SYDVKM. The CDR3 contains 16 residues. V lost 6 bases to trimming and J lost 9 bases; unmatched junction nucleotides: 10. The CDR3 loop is CASRGHSGTGGSPLHF. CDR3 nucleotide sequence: TGTGCCAGCAGGGGTCACTCCGGGACAGGGGGTTCACCCCTCCACTTT.

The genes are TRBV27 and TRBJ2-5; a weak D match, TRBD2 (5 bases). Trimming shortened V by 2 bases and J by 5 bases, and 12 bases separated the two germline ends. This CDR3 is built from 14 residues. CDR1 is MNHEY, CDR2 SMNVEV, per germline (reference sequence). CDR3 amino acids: CASSLNRGWETQYF. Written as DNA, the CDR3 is TGTGCCAGCAGTTTAAATCGGGGTTGGGAGACCCAGTACTTC.

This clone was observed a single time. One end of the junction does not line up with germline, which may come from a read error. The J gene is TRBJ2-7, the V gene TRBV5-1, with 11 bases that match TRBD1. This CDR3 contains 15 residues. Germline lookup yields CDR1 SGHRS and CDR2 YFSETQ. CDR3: CASSLGQGGYYEQYF. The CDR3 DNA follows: TGCGCCAGCAGTTTGGGACAGGGGGGATATTACGAGCAGTACTTC. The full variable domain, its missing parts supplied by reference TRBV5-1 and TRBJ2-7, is KAGVTQTPRYLIKTRGQQVTLSCSPISGHRSVSWYQQTPGQGLQFLFEYFSETQRNKGNFPGRFSGRQFSNSRSEMNVSTLELGDSALYLCASSLGQGGYYEQYFGPGTRLTVT.

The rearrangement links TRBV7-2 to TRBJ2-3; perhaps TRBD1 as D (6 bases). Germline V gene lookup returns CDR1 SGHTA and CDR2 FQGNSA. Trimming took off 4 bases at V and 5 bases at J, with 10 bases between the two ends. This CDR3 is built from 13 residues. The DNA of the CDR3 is TGTGCCAGCAGCTCAACACAGGGAGATACGCAGTATTTT. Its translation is CASSSTQGDTQYF.

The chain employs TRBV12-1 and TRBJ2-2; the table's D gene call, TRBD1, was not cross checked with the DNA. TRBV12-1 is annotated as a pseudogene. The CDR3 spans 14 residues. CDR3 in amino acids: CASSFGQKGGELFF. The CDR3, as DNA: TGTGCCAGCAGCTTTGGACAGAAAGGCGGGGAGCTGTTTTTT.

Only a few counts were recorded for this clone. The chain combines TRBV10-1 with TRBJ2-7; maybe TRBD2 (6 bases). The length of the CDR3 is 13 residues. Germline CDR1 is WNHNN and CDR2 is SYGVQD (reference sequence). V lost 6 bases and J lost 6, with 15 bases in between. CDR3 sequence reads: CASSGTPLSEQYF. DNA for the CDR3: TGCGCCAGCAGCGGGACTCCCCTTAGCGAGCAGTACTTC.

CDR3 sequence reads: CASRDSWSSYEQYF. CDR3 DNA: TGTGCCAGCCGGGACAGCTGGAGCTCCTACGAGCAGTACTTC. The genes are TRBV27 and TRBJ2-7; TRBD1 aligns across 7 bases. The CDR3 runs 14 residues. The germline V gene encodes CDR1 MNHEY and CDR2 SMNVEV (reference sequence). Trimming cost V 8 bases and J 0 bases; bases outside gene matches: 7.

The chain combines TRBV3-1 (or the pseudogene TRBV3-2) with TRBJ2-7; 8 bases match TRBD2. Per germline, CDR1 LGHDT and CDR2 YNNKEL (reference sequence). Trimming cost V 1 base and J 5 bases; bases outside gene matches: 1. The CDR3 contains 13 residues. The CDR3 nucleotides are TGTGCCAGCAGCCAAGTAGCGGGAAACGAGCAGTACTTC. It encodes CASSQVAGNEQYF.

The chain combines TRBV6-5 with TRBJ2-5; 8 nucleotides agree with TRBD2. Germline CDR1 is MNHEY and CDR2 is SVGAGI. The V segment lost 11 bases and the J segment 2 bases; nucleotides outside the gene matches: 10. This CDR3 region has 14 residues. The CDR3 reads CAAGVAGTQETQYF. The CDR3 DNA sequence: TGTGCCGCGGGGGTAGCGGGAACACAAGAGACCCAGTACTTC.

The chain's CDR3 is CASSPDTDNEQFF. The CDR3 DNA reads TGTGCCAGCAGCCCGGACACCGACAATGAGCAGTTCTTC. The J gene is TRBJ2-1, the V gene TRBV9; D might be TRBD1 (5 bases). The CDR3 length is 13 residues. Looked up from germline, CDR1 is SGDLS and CDR2 is YYNGEE. V lost 4 bases, J lost 5 bases, and 10 bases lay in between. The full variable domain, with the rest looked up from reference TRBV9 and TRBJ2-1, is DSGVTQTPKHLITATGQRVTLRCSPRSGDLSVYWYQQSLDQGLQFLIQYYNGEERAKGNILERFSAQQFPDLHSELNLSSLELGDSALYFCASSPDTDNEQFFGPGTRLTVL.

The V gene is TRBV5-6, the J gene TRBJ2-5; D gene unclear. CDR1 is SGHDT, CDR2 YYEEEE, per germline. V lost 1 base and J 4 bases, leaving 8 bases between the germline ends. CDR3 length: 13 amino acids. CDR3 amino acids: CASSLNGGETQYF. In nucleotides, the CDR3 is TGTGCCAGCAGCTTGAACGGTGGAGAGACCCAGTACTTC.

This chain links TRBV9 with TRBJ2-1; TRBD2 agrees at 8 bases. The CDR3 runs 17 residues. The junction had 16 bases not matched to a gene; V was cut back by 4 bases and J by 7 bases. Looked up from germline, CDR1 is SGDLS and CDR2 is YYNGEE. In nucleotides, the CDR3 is TGTGCCAGCAGCTCCCGAGGAGGCGGGGGGCCACGGAATGAGCAGTTCTTC. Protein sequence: CASSSRGGGGPRNEQFF.

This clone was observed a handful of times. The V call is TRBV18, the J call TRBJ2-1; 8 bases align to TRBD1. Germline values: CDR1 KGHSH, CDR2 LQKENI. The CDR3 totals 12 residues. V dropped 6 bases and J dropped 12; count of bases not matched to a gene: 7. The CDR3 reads CASSYDRGSQFF. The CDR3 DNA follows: TGTGCCAGCTCGTACGACAGGGGTTCGCAGTTCTTC.

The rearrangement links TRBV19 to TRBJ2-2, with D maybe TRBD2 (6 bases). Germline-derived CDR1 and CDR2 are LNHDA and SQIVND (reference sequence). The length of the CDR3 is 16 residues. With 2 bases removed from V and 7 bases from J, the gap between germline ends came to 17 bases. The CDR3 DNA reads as TGTGCCAGTAGTATAATGGGGCCGGGAGTAGGCGGGGAGCTGTTTTTT. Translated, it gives CASSIMGPGVGGELFF.

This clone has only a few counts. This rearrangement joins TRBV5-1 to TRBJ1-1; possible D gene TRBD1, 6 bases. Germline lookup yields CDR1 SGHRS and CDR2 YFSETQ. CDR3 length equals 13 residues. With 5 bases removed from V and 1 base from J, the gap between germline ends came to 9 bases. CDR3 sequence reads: CASSSTGNTEAFF. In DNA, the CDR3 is TGCGCCAGCAGTTCGACAGGGAACACTGAAGCTTTCTTT.

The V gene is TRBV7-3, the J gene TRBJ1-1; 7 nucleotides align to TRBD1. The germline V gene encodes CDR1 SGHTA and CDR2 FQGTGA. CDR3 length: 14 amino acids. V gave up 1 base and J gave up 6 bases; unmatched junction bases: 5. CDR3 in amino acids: CASSLNVQGAEAFF. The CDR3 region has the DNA TGTGCCAGCAGCTTAAACGTCCAGGGGGCTGAAGCTTTCTTT. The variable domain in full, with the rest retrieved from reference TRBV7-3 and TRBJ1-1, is GAGVSQTPSNKVTEKGKYVELRCDPISGHTALYWYRQSLGQGPEFLIYFQGTGAADDSGLPNDRFFAVRPEGSVSTLKIQRTERGDSAVYLCASSLNVQGAEAFFGQGTRLTVV.

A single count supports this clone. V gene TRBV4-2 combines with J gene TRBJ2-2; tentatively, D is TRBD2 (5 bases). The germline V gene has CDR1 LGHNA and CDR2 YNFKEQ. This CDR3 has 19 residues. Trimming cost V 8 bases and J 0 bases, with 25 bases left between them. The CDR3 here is CASSRYNGGADPNTGELFF. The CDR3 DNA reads TGTGCCAGCTCCCGATATAATGGCGGAGCGGATCCGAACACCGGGGAGCTGTTTTTT.

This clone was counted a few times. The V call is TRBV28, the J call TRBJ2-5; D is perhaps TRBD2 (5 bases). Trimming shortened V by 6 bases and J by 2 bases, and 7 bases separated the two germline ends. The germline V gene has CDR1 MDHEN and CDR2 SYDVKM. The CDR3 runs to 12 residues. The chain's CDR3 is CASSSGQETQYF. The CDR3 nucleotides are TGTGCCAGCAGCTCGGGGCAAGAGACCCAGTACTTC.

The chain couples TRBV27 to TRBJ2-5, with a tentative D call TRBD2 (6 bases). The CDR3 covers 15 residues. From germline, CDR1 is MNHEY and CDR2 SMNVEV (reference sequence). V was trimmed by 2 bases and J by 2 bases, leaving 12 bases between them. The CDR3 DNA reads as TGTGCCAGCAGTTTAGGAGGGCCGGATCAAGAGACCCAGTACTTC. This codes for CASSLGGPDQETQYF.

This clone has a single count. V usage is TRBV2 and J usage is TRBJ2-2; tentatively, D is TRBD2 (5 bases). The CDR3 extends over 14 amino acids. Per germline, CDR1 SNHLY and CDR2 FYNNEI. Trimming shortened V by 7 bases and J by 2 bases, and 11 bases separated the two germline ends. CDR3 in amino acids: CASKWTSNTGELFF. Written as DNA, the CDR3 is TGTGCCAGCAAGTGGACTTCAAACACCGGGGAGCTGTTTTTT. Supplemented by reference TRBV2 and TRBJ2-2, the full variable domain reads EPEVTQTPSHQVTQMGQEVILRCVPISNHLYFYWYRQILGQKVEFLVSFYNNEISEKSEIFDDQFSVERPDGSNFTLKIRSTKLEDSAMYFCASKWTSNTGELFFGEGSRLTVL.

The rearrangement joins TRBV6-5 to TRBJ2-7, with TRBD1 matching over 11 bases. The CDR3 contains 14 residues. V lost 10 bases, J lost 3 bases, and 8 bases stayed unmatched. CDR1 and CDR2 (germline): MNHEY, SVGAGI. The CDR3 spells CAITRDRGIYEQYF. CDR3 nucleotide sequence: TGTGCCATCACCCGGGACAGGGGGATCTACGAGCAGTACTTC.

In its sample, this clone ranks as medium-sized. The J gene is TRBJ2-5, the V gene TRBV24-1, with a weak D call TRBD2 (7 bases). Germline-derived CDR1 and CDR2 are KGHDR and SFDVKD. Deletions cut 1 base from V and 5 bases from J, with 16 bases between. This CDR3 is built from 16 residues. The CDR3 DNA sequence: TGTGCCACCAGTGATTTACAGGGTATCGGGGGGGAGACCCAGTACTTC. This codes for CATSDLQGIGGETQYF.